This record concerns one T cell receptor beta chain sequence. Two negative PCRs, clearance, or symptom resolution were required of recovered Cohort 3 donors. The V and J ends lost 6 bases and 5 bases respectively, with 8 bases between them. Per the germline V gene, CDR1 is SNHLY and CDR2 is FYNNEI. CDR3 length: 11 amino acids. The data were taken from a study of blood T cell repertoires in COVID-19. Data came from immunoSEQ multiplex PCR; TCRdb stores just in-frame clones and leaves some out. The table lists approximately 440,000 clones, 90% of them singletons. The receptor's source is a man aged 18 to 30 who had recovered from COVID-19. The chain employs TRBV2 and TRBJ2-7; possibly TRBD1 for D (5 bases). Specimen: PBMCs or T cells enriched from blood (not recorded which). The CDR3 reads CASRGLDEQYF. In nucleotides, the CDR3 is TGTGCCAGCAGGGGGCTGGACGAGCAGTACTTC. The complete variable domain, with remaining parts taken from reference TRBV2 and TRBJ2-7, reads EPEVTQTPSHQVTQMGQEVILRCVPISNHLYFYWYRQILGQKVEFLVSFYNNEISEKSEIFDDQFSVERPDGSNFTLKIRSTKLEDSAMYFCASRGLDEQYFGPGTRLTVT.